One and the same sample provided the 29 T cell receptor beta chains below, sequenced in a study of blood T cells in healthy people across ages (dated by TCRdb to 2013 to 2016). The receptor library was made with 5' RACE. TCRdb shows the sequencer as Illumina HiSeq 2500. A second about 7 to 11 cycle PCR used a sample-barcoded 5' primer and a J-beta primer mix. Using fastp trimming at Q25 and MiXCR clonotype assembly, TCRdb reanalyzed the public sequencing data and kept in-frame beta chains. CDR3 protein sequences are deduplicated, and each keeps its most common genes and DNA. The sample data list 700,000 to 900,000 distinct CDR3 sequences, and 40% to 65% of these were observed just once. Jointly, the top ten make up around 40% of the sample. Sample: blood. All receptors derive from a man older than 75 in good health.

This clonotype has just a few counts. The chain recombines TRBV7-3 with TRBJ2-7; perhaps D is TRBD1 or TRBD2 (5 bases each). V lost 0 bases, J lost 3 bases, and 24 bases lay in between. Germline CDR1 SGHTA, CDR2 FQGTGA. The CDR3 length is 19 residues. The CDR3 nucleotides are TGTGCCAGCAGCTTAACTCGACCCGGGACGGAGAGCCAGGGCTACGAGCAGTACTTC. Encoded protein: CASSLTRPGTESQGYEQYF.

Only one count was recorded for this clonotype. The chain couples TRBV6-1 to TRBJ2-5; D perhaps matches TRBD1 (6 bases). The end of the DNA is better explained by TRBJ2-7, so the J call may be wrong. Germline assignment: CDR1 MNHNS and CDR2 SASEGT. This CDR3 contains 14 residues. DNA of the CDR3: TGTGCCAGCAGAACCCAGGGGAAGGACGGCGAGCAGTACTTC. Amino acids: CASRTQGKDGEQYF.

V usage is TRBV7-2 and J usage is TRBJ1-4; D gene uncertain. CDR1 is SGHTA and CDR2 is FQGNSA in the germline V gene. The CDR3 contains 15 residues. V gave up 1 base and J gave up 0 bases, with 6 bases separating them. CDR3 nucleotides: TGTGCCAGCAGCTTAGGTCCAGCAACTAATGAAAAACTGTTTTTT. This encodes CASSLGPATNEKLFF.

This chain uses TRBV20-1 with TRBJ2-7; a weak D match, TRBD1 (6 bases). Germline V gene sequence: CDR1 DFQATT, CDR2 SNEGSKA (reference sequence). Trimming cost V 5 bases and J 7 bases, with 24 bases left between them. The CDR3 length is 15 residues. The CDR3 here is CSAGLLGAGYNEQYF. In nucleotides, the CDR3 is TGCAGTGCTGGATTGCTGGGGGCGGGTTACAATGAGCAGTACTTC.

J is TRBJ2-1 and V is TRBV18; 11 positions agree with TRBD1. The end of the DNA is better explained by TRBJ2-7, so the J call may be wrong. Per the germline V gene, CDR1 is KGHSH and CDR2 is LQKENI. The CDR3 length is 13 residues. CDR3 in amino acids: CASSPDRGREQYF. CDR3 nucleotides: TGTGCCAGCTCACCGGACAGGGGGCGGGAGCAGTACTTC.

This clonotype was picked up a small number of times. The chain employs TRBV20-1 and TRBJ2-7, with 7 bases fitting TRBD1. The V segment lost 2 bases and the J segment 1 base; nucleotides outside the gene matches: 5. The CDR3 length is 14 residues. Germline CDR1 DFQATT, CDR2 SNEGSKA (reference sequence). The CDR3 reads CSARLPGQSYEQYF. Written as DNA, the CDR3 is TGCAGTGCTAGACTTCCGGGACAGTCCTACGAGCAGTACTTC.

The V and J genes are TRBV5-1 and TRBJ2-5; D is ambiguous. Germline V gives CDR1 SGHRS, CDR2 YFSETQ. This CDR3 has 14 residues. The V and J ends lost 2 bases and 6 bases respectively, with 14 bases between them. This chain's CDR3 is CASSFPDPLKTQYF. CDR3 in DNA: TGCGCCAGCAGCTTCCCGGATCCTCTGAAGACCCAGTACTTC. The complete variable domain, with remaining parts taken from reference TRBV5-1 and TRBJ2-5, reads KAGVTQTPRYLIKTRGQQVTLSCSPISGHRSVSWYQQTPGQGLQFLFEYFSETQRNKGNFPGRFSGRQFSNSRSEMNVSTLELGDSALYLCASSFPDPLKTQYFGPGTRLLVL.

J is TRBJ2-1 and V is TRBV7-2, with 9 bases that match TRBD2. The end of the DNA fits TRBJ2-7 better, so the J call may be wrong. The germline V gene encodes CDR1 SGHTA and CDR2 FQGNSA. The CDR3 has 17 residues. CDR3 nucleotide sequence: TGTGCCAGCAGCTTAGGTGTTAGCGGGAGCGCTCTCAATGAGCAGTACTTC. Translating it yields CASSLGVSGSALNEQYF.

The V and J genes are TRBV28 and TRBJ2-1; 8 positions match TRBD2. The CDR3 has 13 amino acids. Trimming at V came to 1 base and at J to 14 bases, leaving 7 bases not matched to a gene. Germline assignment: CDR1 MDHEN and CDR2 SYDVKM. CDR3 amino acids: CASSLFPGGAKFF. The CDR3 DNA is TGTGCCAGCAGTTTATTTCCGGGAGGGGCGAAGTTCTTC.

Comment on this clonotype: Germline and junction disagree at one end, which may indicate a read error. The V gene is TRBV7-9, the J gene TRBJ2-2; TRBD2 is a possible D gene (5 bases). The CDR3 spans 17 residues. Germline V gene data show CDR1 as SEHNR and CDR2 as FQNEAQ (reference sequence). For the CDR3, the DNA is TGTGCCGGCAGACCGAAGCTAGCTGGGGCGAACACCGGGGAGCTGTTTTTT. It is translated as CAGRPKLAGANTGELFF. Combining the CDR3 with reference TRBV7-9 and TRBJ2-2 gives the whole variable domain DTGVSQNPRHKITKRGQNVTFRCDPISEHNRLYWYRQTLGQGPEFLTYFQNEAQLEKSRLLSDRFSAERPKGSFSTLEIQRTEQGDSAMYLCAGRPKLAGANTGELFFGEGSRLTVL.

The chain combines TRBV11-2 with TRBJ2-5; D ambiguous. The germline V and J ends were trimmed by 4 bases and 5 bases, with 8 bases remaining between them. CDR1 is SGHAT and CDR2 is FQNNGV in the germline V gene. This CDR3 is built from 12 residues. The CDR3 region has the DNA TGTGCCAGCAGCTCAAATGGGGAGACCCAGTACTTC. Translated, it gives CASSSNGETQYF.

The chain carries TRBV11-2 and TRBJ2-5; 7 bases map to TRBD1. The length of the CDR3 is 15 residues. The germline V gene has CDR1 SGHAT and CDR2 FQNNGV. The J segment lost 2 bases and the V segment lost 1 base, leaving 4 bases of the junction unmatched. CDR3 in amino acids: CASSLAGQQQETQYF. The CDR3 DNA follows: TGTGCCAGCAGCTTAGCGGGACAGCAGCAAGAGACCCAGTACTTC. Based on the CDR3 plus reference TRBV11-2 and TRBJ2-5, the full variable domain is EAGVAQSPRYKIIEKRQSVAFWCNPISGHATLYWYQQILGQGPKLLIQFQNNGVVDDSQLPKDRFSAERLKGVDSTLKIQPAKLEDSAVYLCASSLAGQQQETQYFGPGTRLLVL.

This clonotype was counted between two and nine times. The V and J genes are TRBV4-1 and TRBJ2-7; D is uncertain. Germline V lookup: CDR1 MGHRA, CDR2 YSYEKL. The CDR3 covers 15 residues. Trimming removed 1 base at V and 2 bases at J, with 12 bases between. CDR3 sequence (DNA): TGCGCCAGCAGCCAAGTGCTGGGTTCGGCCTACGAGCAGTACTTC. Translating gives CASSQVLGSAYEQYF.

This clonotype was counted a few times. The rearrangement links TRBV7-2 to TRBJ2-5; TRBD1 agrees at 7 bases. With 0 bases clipped from V and 3 bases from J, the junction kept 7 bases outside the gene matches. The CDR3 spans 16 residues. CDR1 SGHTA and CDR2 FQGNSA come from the germline V gene. CDR3 sequence reads: CASSLAGAGGKETQYF. The CDR3 DNA sequence: TGTGCCAGCAGCTTAGCCGGGGCAGGGGGAAAAGAGACCCAGTACTTC.

This rearrangement joins TRBV5-4 to TRBJ2-7; no clear D. Trimming removed 2 bases from V and 0 bases from J, with 9 bases in between. The CDR3 totals 14 residues. Germline V gene lookup returns CDR1 SGHNT and CDR2 YYREEE (reference sequence). CDR3 protein: CASSFPGSSYEQYF. CDR3 in DNA: TGTGCCAGCAGCTTTCCCGGAAGCTCCTACGAGCAGTACTTC.

This clonotype was picked up a small number of times. J is TRBJ2-7 and V is TRBV18; 10 bases match TRBD2. The J call could be wrong; TRBJ2-5 is a better fit for the DNA end. Looked up from germline, CDR1 is KGHSH and CDR2 is LQKENI. The CDR3 consists of 14 residues. The CDR3 nucleotides are TGTGCCAGCTCCCCTAGCGGGAGTGGGGAGACCCAGTACTTC. Protein: CASSPSGSGETQYF.

This clonotype was found once. The rearrangement links TRBV20-1 to TRBJ2-7; tentative D call: TRBD2 (6 bases). The DNA end is more similar to TRBJ2-5, so the J call may be wrong. Germline assignment: CDR1 DFQATT and CDR2 SNEGSKA (reference sequence). The CDR3 runs 16 residues. The CDR3 here is CSARRGTGVVLETQYF. The CDR3 DNA sequence: TGCAGTGCTAGAAGGGGTACGGGAGTAGTCCTAGAGACCCAGTACTTC.

This clonotype was found a few times. This chain joins TRBV29-1 and TRBJ2-7; 8 positions agree with TRBD1. The CDR3 sequence is 13 residues long. Trimming took 7 bases from V and 6 from J; bases not matched to a gene: 11. CDR1 SQVTM and CDR2 ANQGSEA come from the germline V gene. This CDR3 is CSALGQVGGEQYF. The CDR3 DNA reads TGCAGCGCCCTGGGACAGGTAGGGGGCGAGCAGTACTTC.

The CDR3 spells CSARRGDYEQYF. In DNA form, the CDR3 reads TGCAGTGCTAGGCGGGGGGACTACGAGCAGTACTTC. The V and J genes are TRBV20-1 and TRBJ2-1; 8 bases line up with TRBD2. The J call may be mistaken, given a closer DNA end match to TRBJ2-7. The CDR3 consists of 12 residues. Germline assignment: CDR1 DFQATT and CDR2 SNEGSKA (reference sequence).

The V gene is TRBV5-1, the J gene TRBJ2-1; D uncertain. There are 15 residues in the CDR3. With 0 bases removed from V and 6 bases from J, the gap between germline ends came to 13 bases. In germline, CDR1 is SGHRS, CDR2 YFSETQ. CDR3 bases: TGCGCCAGCAGCTTGGCCCCCGTGGGCCTCAATGAGCAGTTCTTC. The encoded protein is CASSLAPVGLNEQFF.

The chain carries TRBV11-2 and TRBJ2-1, with 9 nucleotides matching TRBD2. Germline-derived CDR1 and CDR2 are SGHAT and FQNNGV. The length of the CDR3 is 15 residues. V gave up 7 bases and J gave up 5 bases; unmatched junction bases: 9. CDR3 region: CASTRGSGGNNEQFF. Here the CDR3 DNA reads TGTGCCAGCACCCGGGGTAGCGGGGGTAACAATGAGCAGTTCTTC.

This sequence joins TRBV4-2 and TRBJ2-4, with 8 bases aligning to TRBD2. The J call may not be correct, given that the DNA end is closer to TRBJ2-7. Germline V gives CDR1 LGHNA, CDR2 YNFKEQ. The CDR3 consists of 16 residues. CDR3 loop: CASSQPGLGYSYEQYF. Here the CDR3 DNA reads TGTGCCAGCAGCCAGCCGGGACTAGGCTACTCCTACGAGCAGTACTTC.

This clonotype was seen a few times. This rearrangement joins TRBV2 to TRBJ2-1; possibly TRBD2 for D (6 bases). CDR1 is SNHLY, CDR2 FYNNEI, per germline. The CDR3 totals 15 residues. Trimming removed 7 bases at V and 3 bases at J, with 16 bases between. CDR3 sequence: CASTRGSGHYNEQFF. DNA of the CDR3: TGTGCCAGCACCCGGGGTAGCGGACACTACAATGAGCAGTTCTTC.

This sequence joins TRBV12-3 or TRBV12-4 and TRBJ1-5; tentatively, D is TRBD1 (6 bases). This CDR3 comprises 14 residues. V lost 5 bases, J lost 3 bases, and 11 bases lay in between. DNA for the CDR3: TGTGCCAGCAGTCTTGACAGGTTCAATCAGCCCCAGCATTTT. Encoded protein: CASSLDRFNQPQHF.

This chain links TRBV27 with TRBJ2-2; no clear D gene. Trimming shortened V by 5 bases and J by 6 bases, and 10 bases separated the two germline ends. The CDR3 contains 13 residues. Looked up from germline, CDR1 is MNHEY and CDR2 is SMNVEV (reference sequence). This chain's CDR3 is CASSPPPSGELFF. The CDR3 DNA is TGTGCCAGCAGTCCCCCACCTTCCGGGGAGCTGTTTTTT.

The V gene is TRBV5-1, the J gene TRBJ2-3; 9 bases line up with TRBD1. The CDR3 contains 16 residues. In germline, CDR1 is SGHRS, CDR2 YFSETQ. The trim removed 5 bases at V and 2 bases at J, leaving 9 bases unmatched. CDR3 nucleotides: TGCGCCAGCAGATTCACAGGGGGCGAGGACACAGATACGCAGTATTTT. Its translation: CASRFTGGEDTDTQYF. Looking up the rest from reference TRBV5-1 and TRBJ2-3 gives the full variable domain: KAGVTQTPRYLIKTRGQQVTLSCSPISGHRSVSWYQQTPGQGLQFLFEYFSETQRNKGNFPGRFSGRQFSNSRSEMNVSTLELGDSALYLCASRFTGGEDTDTQYFGPGTRLTVL.

The J gene is TRBJ2-1, the V gene TRBV20-1; D is uncertain. The V end lost 2 bases, the J end lost 6 bases, and 17 bases lay between the germline ends. The germline V gene has CDR1 DFQATT and CDR2 SNEGSKA (reference sequence). The CDR3 consists of 15 residues. The CDR3 spells CSARPALSPSNEQFF. The CDR3 nucleotides read TGCAGTGCTAGACCGGCCCTTTCCCCCAGCAATGAGCAGTTCTTC.

The chain employs TRBV20-1 and TRBJ2-5, with 10 nucleotides matching TRBD1. The DNA matches TRBJ2-4 better at its end, which makes the J call doubtful. Germline CDR1 DFQATT, CDR2 SNEGSKA (reference sequence). The CDR3 has 14 residues. CDR3 DNA sequence: TGCAGTGCTACGAGACAGGGGGCAGAAAACATTCAGTACTTC. Its translation is CSATRQGAENIQYF.

V and J are TRBV18 and TRBJ2-5, with 10 bases fitting TRBD2. CDR3 size: 16 residues. Germline V gives CDR1 KGHSH, CDR2 LQKENI. V shed 1 base and J 5 bases; nucleotides not matched to a gene: 7. CDR3 protein: CASSPLGAGGLETQYF. The CDR3 DNA reads TGTGCCAGCTCACCACTTGGAGCGGGGGGGCTTGAGACCCAGTACTTC.